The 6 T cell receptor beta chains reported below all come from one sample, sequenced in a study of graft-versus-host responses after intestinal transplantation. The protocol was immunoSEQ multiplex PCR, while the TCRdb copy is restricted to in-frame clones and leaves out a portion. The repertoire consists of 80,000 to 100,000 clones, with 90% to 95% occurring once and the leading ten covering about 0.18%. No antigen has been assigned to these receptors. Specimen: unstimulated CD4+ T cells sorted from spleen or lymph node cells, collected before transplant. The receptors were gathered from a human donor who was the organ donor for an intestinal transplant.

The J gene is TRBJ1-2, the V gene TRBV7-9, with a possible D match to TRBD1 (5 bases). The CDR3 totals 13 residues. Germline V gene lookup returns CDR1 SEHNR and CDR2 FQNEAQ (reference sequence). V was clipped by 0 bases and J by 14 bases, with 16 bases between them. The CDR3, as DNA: TGTGCCAGCAGCTTAGCGCCGGCAGGGATTGGGACCTTC. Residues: CASSLAPAGIGTF.

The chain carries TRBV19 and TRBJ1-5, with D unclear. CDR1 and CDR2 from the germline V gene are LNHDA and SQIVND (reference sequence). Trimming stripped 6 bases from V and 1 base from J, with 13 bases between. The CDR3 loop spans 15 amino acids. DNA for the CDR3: TGTGCCAGTAGCACCAGACGGGAGAGCAATCAGCCCCAGCATTTT. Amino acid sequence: CASSTRRESNQPQHF.

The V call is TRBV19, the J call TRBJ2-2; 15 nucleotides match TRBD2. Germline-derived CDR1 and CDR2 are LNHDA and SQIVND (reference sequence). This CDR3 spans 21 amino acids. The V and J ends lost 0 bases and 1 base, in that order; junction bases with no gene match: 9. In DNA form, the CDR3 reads TGTGCCAGTAGTATAGATGGACTAGCGGGGGGGTACCACTTGAACACCGGGGAGCTGTTTTTT. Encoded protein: CASSIDGLAGGYHLNTGELFF.

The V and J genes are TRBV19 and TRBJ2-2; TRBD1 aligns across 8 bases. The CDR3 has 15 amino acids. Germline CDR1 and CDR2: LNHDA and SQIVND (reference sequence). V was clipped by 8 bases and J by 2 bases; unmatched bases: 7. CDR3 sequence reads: CASRNSGGNTGELFF. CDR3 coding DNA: TGTGCCAGTCGGAATTCAGGGGGCAACACCGGGGAGCTGTTTTTT.

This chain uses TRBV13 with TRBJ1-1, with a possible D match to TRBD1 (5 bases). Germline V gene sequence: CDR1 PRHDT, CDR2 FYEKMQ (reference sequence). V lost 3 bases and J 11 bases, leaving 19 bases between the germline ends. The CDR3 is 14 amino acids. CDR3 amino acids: CASSLPREGGWAFF. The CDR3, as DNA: TGTGCCAGCAGCTTGCCCAGGGAGGGAGGTTGGGCTTTCTTT.

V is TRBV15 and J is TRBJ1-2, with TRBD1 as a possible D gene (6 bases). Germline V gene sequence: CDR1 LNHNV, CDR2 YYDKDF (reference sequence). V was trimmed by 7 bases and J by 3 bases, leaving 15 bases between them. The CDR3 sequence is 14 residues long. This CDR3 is CATKQGYDDYGYTF. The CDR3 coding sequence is TGTGCCACCAAACAGGGATATGATGACTATGGCTACACCTTC. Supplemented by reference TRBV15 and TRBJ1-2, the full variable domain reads DAMVIQNPRYQVTQFGKPVTLSCSQTLNHNVMYWYQQKSSQAPKLLFHYYDKDFNNEADTPDNFQSRRPNTSFCFLDIRSPGLGDTAMYLCATKQGYDDYGYTFGSGTRLTVV.